What follows are 12 T cell receptor beta chains derived from one specimen sequenced in a study of control samples from healthy donors and cancer patients. The protocol was immunoSEQ multiplex PCR, while the TCRdb copy is restricted to in-frame clones and leaves out a portion. The data hold about 55,000 clones, with approximately 95% observed a single time. Sequencing used blood. These receptors all come from a woman aged 18-35 years in good health.

V gene TRBV30 combines with J gene TRBJ1-2; D may be TRBD1 (6 bases). V shed 0 bases and J shed 4 bases, with 18 bases lying between them. CDR3 size: 16 residues. The germline V gene encodes CDR1 GTSNPN and CDR2 SVGIG (reference sequence). The CDR3 nucleotides read TGTGCCTGGAGTGTGCAGGGGACCCAATCAACCTATGGCTACACCTTC. It encodes CAWSVQGTQSTYGYTF.

CDR3 nucleotide sequence: TGCGCCAGCAGCCAAGCTGCAGGGGCGACCGGGGAGCTGTTTTTT. Amino acids: CASSQAAGATGELFF. V usage is TRBV4-1 and J usage is TRBJ2-2; TRBD1 might be the D (6 bases). This CDR3 has 15 residues. V was shortened by 1 base and J by 5 bases, with 11 bases between the two germline ends. In germline, CDR1 is MGHRA, CDR2 YSYEKL.

The V and J genes are TRBV3-1 (or the pseudogene TRBV3-2) and TRBJ1-1, with D hard to call. V gave up 1 base and J gave up 0 bases, with 9 bases separating them. The CDR3 runs to 15 residues. The germline CDR1 and CDR2 sequences are LGHDT and YNNKEL (reference sequence). The chain's CDR3 is CASSQGWALNTEAFF. The CDR3 bases are TGTGCCAGCAGCCAAGGTTGGGCCCTGAACACTGAAGCTTTCTTT.

This clone turned up a few times. The chain combines TRBV4-1 with TRBJ1-5, with 8 bases identical to TRBD1. With 6 bases clipped from V and 0 bases from J, the junction kept 10 bases outside the gene matches. This CDR3 is built from 17 residues. Germline CDR1 MGHRA, CDR2 YSYEKL. CDR3 DNA: TGCGCCAGCAGACTGGACAGGGCGGGAACTAGCAATCAGCCCCAGCATTTT. As protein: CASRLDRAGTSNQPQHF.

The chain is built from TRBV21-1 and TRBJ2-5; the table's D call, TRBD2, was not checked against the DNA. TRBV21-1 is a pseudogene segment. The CDR3 is 16 residues long. CDR3 nucleotide sequence: TGTGCCAGCAGCAAGCCCCCTAGGCCCCAGAAGATATCCTGGTACTTC. It is translated as CASSKPPRPQKISWYF.

This sequence joins TRBV19 and TRBJ1-6; maybe TRBD1 (6 bases). Germline-derived CDR1 and CDR2 are LNHDA and SQIVND (reference sequence). CDR3 length: 13 residues. V was cut by 9 bases and J by 5 bases, with 11 bases left in between. CDR3 protein: CASGGGHNSPLHF. The CDR3 DNA reads as TGTGCCAGCGGGGGGGGGCATAATTCACCCCTCCACTTT.

The CDR3: CASSHRGQGTDYGYTF. The CDR3 DNA reads TGTGCCAGCAGCCATAGGGGACAGGGTACCGATTATGGCTACACCTTC. The chain has TRBV6-6 and TRBJ1-2; 9 bases line up with TRBD1. J was trimmed by 5 bases and V by 6 bases; bases with no gene match: 13. Germline V gene data show CDR1 as MNHNY and CDR2 as SVGAGI (reference sequence). The CDR3 length is 16 residues.

The table lists this clone with a count of one. V usage is TRBV4-1 and J usage is TRBJ1-4; perhaps TRBD1 as D (6 bases). Trimming pared 0 bases from V and 7 bases from J, leaving 12 bases between. The CDR3 runs 15 residues. Germline values: CDR1 MGHRA, CDR2 YSYEKL. The CDR3 here is CASSQDGGAGEKLFF. DNA for the CDR3: TGCGCCAGCAGCCAAGATGGGGGCGCTGGTGAAAAACTGTTTTTT.

This chain links TRBV27 with TRBJ2-6; 7 positions match TRBD1. V lost 7 bases, J lost 2 bases, and 8 bases stayed unmatched. The CDR3 covers 16 residues. Germline V gene data show CDR1 as MNHEY and CDR2 as SMNVEV (reference sequence). In DNA, the CDR3 is TGTGCCAGCACCAAGCAGGGGGTAGCTGGGGCCAACGTCCTGACTTTC. As protein: CASTKQGVAGANVLTF.

The V and J genes are TRBV6-5 and TRBJ1-2; D perhaps matches TRBD1 (6 bases). CDR3 length equals 11 residues. Trimming cost V 5 bases and J 8 bases, with 9 bases left between them. Germline lookup yields CDR1 MNHEY and CDR2 SVGAGI. CDR3 DNA sequence: TGTGCCAGCAGTACAGGGAGGGGCTACACCTTC. It specifies CASSTGRGYTF.

The chain employs TRBV28 and TRBJ2-1; 8 bases line up with TRBD1. The CDR3 is 13 residues long. CDR1 and CDR2 from the germline V gene are MDHEN and SYDVKM. V was pared by 10 bases and J by 3 bases, with 5 bases of the junction left unmatched. The CDR3 DNA follows: TGTGCCACCCGACAGGGGATCTACAATGAGCAGTTCTTC. It is translated as CATRQGIYNEQFF.

The chain is built from TRBV7-8 and TRBJ1-1; no clear D gene. The germline V gene encodes CDR1 SGHVS and CDR2 FQNEAQ. The CDR3 is 13 amino acids. V shed 1 base and J shed 3 bases, with 6 bases lying between them. The CDR3 DNA reads as TGTGCCAGCAGCTTAGGTGGGGACACTGAAGCTTTCTTT. Its translation: CASSLGGDTEAFF.